The entry below describes one T cell receptor (beta chain). Its target is unknown. The CDR3 sequence is 13 residues long. The germline V gene encodes CDR1 GTSNPN and CDR2 SVGIG (reference sequence). The trim removed 3 bases at V and 6 bases at J, leaving 4 bases unmatched. Only in-frame clones appear in the TCRdb table, and some are missing; sequencing was by immunoSEQ multiplex PCR. This sample has some 100,000 clones, with about 89% found just once. This sample was included in a study of T cell responses to AZD1222 COVID-19 vaccine. Study overall: Both about-4-week and about-12-week second-dose recipients were combined. Study-level points and caveats: Spike-specific TCR repertoires showed rising breadth and depth after two AZD1222 doses. In a largely white British group with more females than males, clonal diversity was possibly underestimated. Recipients of AZD1222 seropositive at baseline numbered only 6 or 7.

The gene calls are TRBV30 and TRBJ1-5; 8 positions agree with TRBD1. The source is an adult in good health. Sequencing was performed on peripheral blood, taken on day 0 of AZD1222 vaccination. The CDR3 DNA sequence: TGTGCCTGGAGCGCAGGGGGCGTTCAGCCCCAGCATTTT. Amino acid sequence: CAWSAGGVQPQHF. Full variable domain (rest looked up from reference TRBV30 and TRBJ1-5): SQTIHQWPATLVQPVGSPLSLECTVEGTSNPNLYWYRQAAGRGLQLLFYSVGIGQISSEVPQNLSASRPQDRQFILSSKKLLLSDSGFYLCAWSAGGVQPQHFGDGTRLSIL.